The present TCR beta chain was sequenced within a study of blood T cell repertoires in COVID-19. Study-wide context: PBMCs, B-cell-depleted T cells, or T cells provided the cDNA or gDNA that made up the material.

Original analysis: Estimated nucleated cell counts came from reference gene primer amplification. TCRdb's copy holds only in-frame clones and misses some; the assay was immunoSEQ multiplex PCR. V, J and clone size were drawn from that table, and D and trimming were deduced from the DNA. This sample has approximately 71,000 clones; approximately 85% occur once, and the top ten carry approximately 4.8%. Trimming stripped 8 bases from V and 4 bases from J, with 17 bases between. The CDR3 totals 13 residues. Germline V gene sequence: CDR1 SQVTM, CDR2 ANQGSEA. V usage is TRBV29-1 and J usage is TRBJ2-5, with D unclear. The source of this sequence is a human donor in a cohort sampled during active COVID-19. The sample consisted of peripheral blood. The CDR3 sequence is CSSEGRGRETQYF. CDR3 DNA sequence: TGCAGCTCTGAAGGCCGCGGAAGAGAGACCCAGTACTTC. The full variable domain, in which reference TRBV29-1 and TRBJ2-5 provide the parts outside the CDR3, is SAVISQKPSRDICQRGTSLTIQCQVDSQVTMMFWYRQQPGQSLTLIATANQGSEATYESGFVIDKFPISRPNLTFSTLTVSNMSPEDSSIYLCSSEGRGRETQYFGPGTRLLVL.